The 22 T cell receptor beta chains presented below share a single source sample, sequenced in a study of blood T cell repertoires in COVID-19. The repertoire was sequenced with immunoSEQ multiplex PCR; TCRdb's copy has only in-frame clones and lacks some. The sample consists of more than 250,000 clones, 84% of them appearing once. The sequenced material came from peripheral blood. Receptors were obtained from a human donor in a cohort sampled during active COVID-19.

The DNA for the CDR3 is TGTGCCAGCAGCACCAGACAGGGAGGCGAGCAGTACTTC. This translates into CASSTRQGGEQYF. The rearrangement links TRBV11-3 to TRBJ2-7; D might be TRBD1 (7 bases). This CDR3 has 13 amino acids. The germline CDR1 and CDR2 sequences are SGHNT and YENEEA. The V gene lost 5 bases and the J gene lost 6 bases, with 14 bases spanning the gap.

This clone was observed a few times. The CDR3 sequence: CASLVGEGNRALNQPQHF. In DNA form, the CDR3 reads TGCGCCAGCCTCGTGGGGGAGGGAAACAGGGCCTTAAATCAGCCCCAGCATTTT. V usage is TRBV10-1 and J usage is TRBJ1-5; TRBD1 is a possible D gene (6 bases). Trimming took off 8 bases at V and 4 bases at J, with 27 bases between the two ends. There are 18 residues in the CDR3. CDR1 WNHNN and CDR2 SYGVQD come from the germline V gene (reference sequence).

The chain employs TRBV6-5 and TRBJ1-2, with 9 bases identical to TRBD1. V shed 0 bases, J shed 6 bases, and the junction held 5 bases outside the gene matches. Per germline, CDR1 MNHEY and CDR2 SVGAGI. This CDR3 comprises 15 residues. The chain's CDR3 is CASSYSPDRGDGYTF. Written as DNA, the CDR3 is TGTGCCAGCAGTTACTCTCCAGACAGGGGGGATGGCTACACCTTC.

The V call is TRBV4-1, the J call TRBJ1-2; D is unresolved. This CDR3 is 13 amino acids long. The germline gives CDR1 MGHRA, CDR2 YSYEKL. V dropped 0 bases and J dropped 4 bases, with 6 bases sitting between them. The CDR3 region is CASSQEGGYGYTF. The CDR3 DNA reads TGCGCCAGCAGCCAAGAGGGAGGCTATGGCTACACCTTC.

The CDR3 DNA reads as TGTGCCAGCTCACGCGCCACAGAATCGAGTATCTCTGGAAACACCATATATTTT. The encoded protein is CASSRATESSISGNTIYF. V and J are TRBV18 and TRBJ1-3; D unresolved. This CDR3 spans 18 amino acids. The germline V gene encodes CDR1 KGHSH and CDR2 LQKENI. Trimming removed 4 bases from V and 0 bases from J, with 19 bases in between.

The gene calls are TRBV7-2 and TRBJ2-3, with a weak D call TRBD2 (5 bases). The V end was cut by 2 bases, the J end by 0 bases, with 9 bases between. CDR1 and CDR2 (germline): SGHTA, FQGNSA. This CDR3 is 15 amino acids long. The CDR3 nucleotides are TGTGCCAGCAGCTTACCGGGGTCAAGCACAGATACGCAGTATTTT. The encoded protein is CASSLPGSSTDTQYF.

The V call is TRBV9, the J call TRBJ2-7, with 8 bases matching TRBD2. The trim removed 0 bases at V and 2 bases at J, leaving 4 bases unmatched. The CDR3 loop spans 15 amino acids. Per the germline V gene, CDR1 is SGDLS and CDR2 is YYNGEE. The CDR3 nucleotides read TGTGCCAGCAGCGTAGAAAGCGGGGGTGCCTACGAGCAGTACTTC. Protein sequence: CASSVESGGAYEQYF.

This clone showed up just a few times. The V and J genes are TRBV29-1 and TRBJ2-3; 13 bases agree with TRBD2. The germline V gene encodes CDR1 SQVTM and CDR2 ANQGSEA. Unmatched junction bases numbered 9, after V lost 8 bases and J lost 4 bases. The CDR3 has 15 amino acids. This CDR3 is CSTRTSGSWADTQYF. The CDR3 DNA reads TGCAGCACGCGGACTAGCGGGAGCTGGGCAGATACGCAGTATTTT.

The chain links TRBV15 to TRBJ2-2; a weak D match, TRBD1 (5 bases). Germline values: CDR1 LNHNV, CDR2 YYDKDF (reference sequence). Trimming took 1 base from V and 0 from J, leaving 9 bases between them. The CDR3 runs 16 residues. For the CDR3, the DNA is TGTGCCACCAGCAGAGTTGGGGCCGCGAACACCGGGGAGCTGTTTTTT. Encoded protein: CATSRVGAANTGELFF.

V usage is TRBV5-1 and J usage is TRBJ1-5, with D perhaps TRBD1 (6 bases). The CDR3 is 14 amino acids. Trimming took off 1 base at V and 9 bases at J, with 14 bases between the two ends. The germline V gene has CDR1 SGHRS and CDR2 YFSETQ. CDR3 DNA: TGCGCCAGCAGCTTGACGGGGGGCGAGCGGCCCCAGCATTTT. Its translation: CASSLTGGERPQHF.

This clone was recorded once. J is TRBJ1-2 and V is TRBV6-2 or TRBV6-3; no definite D call. Germline CDR1 and CDR2: MNHEY and SVGEGT. The CDR3 has 12 residues. Trimming removed 5 bases at V and 7 bases at J, with 11 bases between. CDR3 region: CASSTAFAGYTF. For the CDR3, the DNA is TGTGCCAGCAGTACAGCTTTTGCTGGCTACACCTTC.

V and J are TRBV5-1 and TRBJ1-1; tentatively, D is TRBD1 (5 bases). The ends were cut back, 0 bases at V and 1 base at J, with 13 bases in the middle. This CDR3 region has 16 residues. Germline V gene sequence: CDR1 SGHRS, CDR2 YFSETQ. Here the CDR3 reads CASSLDGALGNTEAFF. CDR3 bases: TGCGCCAGCAGCTTGGATGGGGCCCTTGGGAACACTGAAGCTTTCTTT.

The chain employs TRBV19 and TRBJ2-5; TRBD2 matches 11 bases. Trimming removed 7 bases from V and 2 bases from J; junction bases left unmatched: 12. Germline CDR1 reads LNHDA; CDR2 reads SQIVND (reference sequence). The CDR3 contains 17 residues. The CDR3 region is CASTRPTSGEDQETQYF. CDR3 nucleotide sequence: TGTGCCAGTACCCGGCCGACTAGCGGGGAGGATCAAGAGACCCAGTACTTC.

The chain employs TRBV18 and TRBJ2-5; TRBD2 aligns across 9 bases. Germline-derived CDR1 and CDR2 are KGHSH and LQKENI. The ends lost 4 bases at V and 2 bases at J; junction bases unmatched: 14. CDR3 length: 18 residues. This CDR3 reads CASSRGLAGDYNQETQYF. For the CDR3, the DNA is TGTGCCAGCTCACGCGGTTTAGCGGGGGACTACAATCAAGAGACCCAGTACTTC.

This chain links TRBV5-6 with TRBJ2-7; 8 bases align to TRBD1. The CDR3 has 13 amino acids. V shed 4 bases, J shed 7 bases, and the junction held 7 bases outside the gene matches. Germline values: CDR1 SGHDT, CDR2 YYEEEE. In DNA, the CDR3 is TGTGCCAGCAGCCACAGGGGGACAAAAGAGCAGTACTTC. It codes for CASSHRGTKEQYF.

This clone has a handful of counts. The V call is TRBV6-5, the J call TRBJ2-3; TRBD1 aligns across 7 bases. V lost 5 bases, J lost 1 base, and 6 bases stayed unmatched. CDR1 is MNHEY and CDR2 is SVGAGI in the germline V gene. The CDR3 has 15 amino acids. The CDR3 bases are TGTGCCAGCAGTATGGTCGGGACAGGCACAGATACGCAGTATTTT. Translation: CASSMVGTGTDTQYF.

A remark on this clone: The same CDR3 arises from other DNA sequences in this sample as well. The chain uses TRBV28 and TRBJ1-2, with 10 bases aligning to TRBD1. CDR3 size: 14 residues. CDR1 is MDHEN, CDR2 SYDVKM, per germline. V lost 4 bases and J lost 5; bases outside the gene matches: 4. The CDR3: CASSSGTGVYGYTF. As DNA, the CDR3 is TGTGCCAGCAGTTCCGGGACAGGGGTGTATGGCTACACCTTC.

The V call is TRBV28, the J call TRBJ2-5; 8 bases fit TRBD1. CDR3 length equals 15 residues. Germline CDR1 is MDHEN and CDR2 is SYDVKM. J gave up 5 bases and V 3 bases, and 8 bases lay outside the gene matches. CDR3 nucleotides: TGTGCCAGCAGTTTGGGGGCAGGGGGCACGGAGACCCAGTACTTC. This codes for CASSLGAGGTETQYF.

V usage is TRBV23-1 and J usage is TRBJ2-7; D perhaps matches TRBD2 (7 bases). TRBV23-1 carries the ORF label, with uncertain function. The CDR3 covers 21 residues. V was pared by 0 bases and J by 1 base, with 28 bases between. The chain's CDR3 is CASSQSRKAGKGTLLSYEQYF. CDR3 coding DNA: TGCGCCAGCAGTCAATCCCGGAAAGCGGGGAAGGGGACACTTCTTTCCTACGAGCAGTACTTC.

The rearrangement links TRBV18 to TRBJ1-4; D possibly corresponds to TRBD1 (5 bases). Germline V CDR1 and CDR2: KGHSH, LQKENI. The V end was cut by 5 bases, the J end by 0 bases, with 13 bases between. This CDR3 has 16 residues. In DNA form, the CDR3 reads TGTGCCAGCTCAGCAACGACAGCCGCAACTAATGAAAAACTGTTTTTT. Its translation is CASSATTAATNEKLFF.

The rearrangement joins TRBV18 to TRBJ1-2, with 7 bases fitting TRBD1. There are 16 residues in the CDR3. Germline lookup yields CDR1 KGHSH and CDR2 LQKENI. J gave up 4 bases and V 2 bases, and 10 bases lay outside the gene matches. The CDR3 DNA reads as TGTGCCAGCTCACCAAATGGACAGGCGACGATCTATGGCTACACCTTC. This gives the protein CASSPNGQATIYGYTF.

This rearrangement joins TRBV10-3 to TRBJ2-1, with TRBD2 as a possible D gene (5 bases). Trimming stripped 5 bases from V and 8 bases from J, with 22 bases between. CDR1 is ENHRY, CDR2 SYGVKD, per germline. This CDR3 comprises 16 residues. The CDR3 coding sequence is TGTGCCATCAGTCCCGACGCTGACATCTCCGGGGATGAGCAGTTCTTC. Encoded protein: CAISPDADISGDEQFF.